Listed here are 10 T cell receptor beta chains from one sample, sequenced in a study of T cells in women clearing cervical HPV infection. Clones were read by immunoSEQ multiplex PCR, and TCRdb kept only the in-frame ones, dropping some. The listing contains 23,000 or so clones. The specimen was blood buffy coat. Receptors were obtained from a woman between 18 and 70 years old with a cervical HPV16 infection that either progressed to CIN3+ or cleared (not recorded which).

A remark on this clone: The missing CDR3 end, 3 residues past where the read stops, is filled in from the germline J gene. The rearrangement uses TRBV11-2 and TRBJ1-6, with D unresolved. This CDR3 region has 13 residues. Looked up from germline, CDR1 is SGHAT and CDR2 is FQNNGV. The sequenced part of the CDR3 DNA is TGTGCCAGCAGCTTAGAAGGCGGTGATCCC. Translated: CASSLEGGDP. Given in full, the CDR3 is CASSLEGGDPLHF.

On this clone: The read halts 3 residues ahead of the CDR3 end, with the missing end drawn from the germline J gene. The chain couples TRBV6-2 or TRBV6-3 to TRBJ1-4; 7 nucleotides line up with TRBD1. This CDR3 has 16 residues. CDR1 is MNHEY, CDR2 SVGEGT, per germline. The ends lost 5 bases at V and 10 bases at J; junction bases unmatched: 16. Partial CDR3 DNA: TGTGCCAGCAGTGGGCTCGAGGGACAGAAAAGTGGAAAA. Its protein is CASSGLEGQKSGK. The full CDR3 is CASSGLEGQKSGKLFF.

This CDR3 reads CASRAGRQETQYF. The CDR3 bases that were read are TGTGCCAGCAGGGCAGGGAGACAAGAGACG. The chain recombines TRBV2 with TRBJ2-3; D could derive from TRBD1 or TRBD2 (5 bases each). Read data end 3 residues before the CDR3 end; the end is taken from the germline J gene. Germline CDR1 reads SNHLY; CDR2 reads FYNNEI. The CDR3 length is 13 residues.

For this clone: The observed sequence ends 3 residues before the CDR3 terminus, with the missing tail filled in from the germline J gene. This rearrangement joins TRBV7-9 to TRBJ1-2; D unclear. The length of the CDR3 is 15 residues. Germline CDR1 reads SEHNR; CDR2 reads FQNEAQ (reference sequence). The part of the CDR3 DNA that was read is TGTGCCAGCAGCTCGCGGACTAGCGGGAGCGATACC. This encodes CASSSRTSGSDT. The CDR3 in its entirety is CASSSRTSGSDTYTF. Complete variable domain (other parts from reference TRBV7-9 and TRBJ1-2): DTGVSQNPRHKITKRGQNVTFRCDPISEHNRLYWYRQTLGQGPEFLTYFQNEAQLEKSRLLSDRFSAERPKGSFSTLEIQRTEQGDSAMYLCASSSRTSGSDTYTFGSGTRLTVV.

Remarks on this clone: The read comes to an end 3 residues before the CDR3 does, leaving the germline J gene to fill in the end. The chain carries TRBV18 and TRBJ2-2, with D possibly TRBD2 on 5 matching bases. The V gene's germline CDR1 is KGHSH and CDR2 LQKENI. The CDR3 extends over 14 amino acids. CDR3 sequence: CASSYNPRAGELFF. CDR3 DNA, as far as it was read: TGTGCCAGCTCATATAATCCGAGGGCAGGAGAG.

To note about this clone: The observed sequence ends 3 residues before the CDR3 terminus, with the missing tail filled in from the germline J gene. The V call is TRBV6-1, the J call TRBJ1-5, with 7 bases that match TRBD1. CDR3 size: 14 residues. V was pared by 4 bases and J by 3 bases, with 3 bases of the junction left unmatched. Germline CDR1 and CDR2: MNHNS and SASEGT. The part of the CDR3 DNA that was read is TGTGCCAGCAGTGGGACAGGCATCAATCAGCCC. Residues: CASSGTGINQP. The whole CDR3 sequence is CASSGTGINQPQHF.

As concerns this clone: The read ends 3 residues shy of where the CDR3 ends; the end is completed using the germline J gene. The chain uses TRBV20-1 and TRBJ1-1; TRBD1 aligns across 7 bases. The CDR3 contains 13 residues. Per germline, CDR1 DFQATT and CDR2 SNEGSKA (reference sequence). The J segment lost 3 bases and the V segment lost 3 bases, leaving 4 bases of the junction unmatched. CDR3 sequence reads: CSASEGAYTEAFF. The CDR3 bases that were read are TGCAGTGCTAGCGAGGGGGCTTACACTGAA.

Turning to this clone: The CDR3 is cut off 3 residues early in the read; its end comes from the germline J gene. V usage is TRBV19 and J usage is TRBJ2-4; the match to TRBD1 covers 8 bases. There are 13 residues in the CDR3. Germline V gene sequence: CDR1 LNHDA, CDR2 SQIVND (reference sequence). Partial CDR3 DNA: TGTGCCAGTAGTCCGACAGGGGCCTATGGT. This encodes CASSPTGAYG. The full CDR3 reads CASSPTGAYGQYF. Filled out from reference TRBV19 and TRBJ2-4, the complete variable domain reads DGGITQSPKYLFRKEGQNVTLSCEQNLNHDAMYWYRQDPGQGLRLIYYSQIVNDFQKGDIAEGYSVSREKKESFPLTVTSAQKNPTAFYLCASSPTGAYGQYFGAGTRLSVL.

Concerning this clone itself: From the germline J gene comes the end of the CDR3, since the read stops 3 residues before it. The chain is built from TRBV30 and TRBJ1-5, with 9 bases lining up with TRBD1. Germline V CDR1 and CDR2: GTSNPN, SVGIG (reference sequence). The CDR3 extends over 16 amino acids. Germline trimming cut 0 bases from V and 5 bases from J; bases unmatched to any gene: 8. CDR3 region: CAWSVQGASVHQPQHF. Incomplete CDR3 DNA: TGTGCCTGGAGTGTACAGGGGGCTTCCGTCCATCAGCCC.

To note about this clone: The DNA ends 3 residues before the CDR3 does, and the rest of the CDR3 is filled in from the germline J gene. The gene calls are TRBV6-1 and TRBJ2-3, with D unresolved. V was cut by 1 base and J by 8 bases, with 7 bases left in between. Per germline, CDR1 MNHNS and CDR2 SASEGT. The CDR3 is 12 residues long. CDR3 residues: CASSEVPLTQYF. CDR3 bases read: TGTGCCAGCAGTGAAGTTCCACTTACG.